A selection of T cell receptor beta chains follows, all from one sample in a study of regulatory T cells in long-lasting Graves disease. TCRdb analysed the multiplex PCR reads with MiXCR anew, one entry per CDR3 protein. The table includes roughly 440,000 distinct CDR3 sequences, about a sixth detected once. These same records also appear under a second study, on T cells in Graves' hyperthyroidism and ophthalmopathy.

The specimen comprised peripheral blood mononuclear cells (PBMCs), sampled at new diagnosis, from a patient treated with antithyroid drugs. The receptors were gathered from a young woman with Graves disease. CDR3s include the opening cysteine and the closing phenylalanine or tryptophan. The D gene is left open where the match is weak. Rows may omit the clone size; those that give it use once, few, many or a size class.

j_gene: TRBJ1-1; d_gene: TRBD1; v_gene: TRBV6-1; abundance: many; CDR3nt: TGTGCCAGCAGGCCCTGGACAGGGGGGGCAGTCACTGAAGCTTTCTTT; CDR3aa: CASRPWTGGAVTEAFF
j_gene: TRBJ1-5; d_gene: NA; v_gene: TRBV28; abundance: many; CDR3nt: TGTGCCAGCATCACATTTTATAGCAATCAGCCCCAGCATTTT; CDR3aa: CASITFYSNQPQHF
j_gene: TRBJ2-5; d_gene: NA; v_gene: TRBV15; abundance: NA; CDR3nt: TGTGCCACCAGTAACGTCCAGGGTTTCCAAGAGACCCAGTACTTC; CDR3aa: CATSNVQGFQETQYF
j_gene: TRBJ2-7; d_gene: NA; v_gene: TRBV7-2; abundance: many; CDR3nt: TGTGCCAGCAGCTTAGTCGGGGACGAGCAGTACTTC; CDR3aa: CASSLVGDEQYF
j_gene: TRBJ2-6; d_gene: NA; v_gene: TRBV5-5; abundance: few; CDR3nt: TGTGCCAGCAGCTACGACCCCTCTGGGGCCAACGTCCTGACTTTC; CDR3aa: CASSYDPSGANVLTF
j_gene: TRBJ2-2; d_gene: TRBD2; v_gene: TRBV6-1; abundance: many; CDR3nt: TGTGCCAGCAGTGGACTAGCCCGTACCGGGGAGCTGTTTTTT; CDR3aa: CASSGLARTGELFF
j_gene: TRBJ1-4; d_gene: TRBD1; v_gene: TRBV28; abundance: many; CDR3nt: TGTGCCAGCACCGCGGACAGGACTCCGGAAAAACTGTTTTTT; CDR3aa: CASTADRTPEKLFF
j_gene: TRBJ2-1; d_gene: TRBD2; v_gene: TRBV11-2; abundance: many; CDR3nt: TGTGCCAGCAGCGGCGGACTAGCGGGAGATCGCAATGAGCAGTTCTTC; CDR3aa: CASSGGLAGDRNEQFF
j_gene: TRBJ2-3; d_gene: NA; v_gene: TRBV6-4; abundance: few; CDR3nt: TGTGCCAGCACCCTCCGTTCAGCCACAGATACGCAGTATTTT; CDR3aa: CASTLRSATDTQYF
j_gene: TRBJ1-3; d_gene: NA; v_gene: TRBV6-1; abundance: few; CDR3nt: TGTGCCAGCACGTCGGCATACGGAAACACCATATATTTT; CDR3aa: CASTSAYGNTIYF
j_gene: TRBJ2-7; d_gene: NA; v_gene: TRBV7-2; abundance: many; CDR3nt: TGTGCCAGCAGTACAAGTGGGCCCTACGAGCAGTACTTC; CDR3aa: CASSTSGPYEQYF
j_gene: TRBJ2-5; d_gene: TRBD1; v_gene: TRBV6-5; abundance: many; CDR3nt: TGTGCCAGCAGTTACCGTACAGGGGAAACCCAGTACTTC; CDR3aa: CASSYRTGETQYF
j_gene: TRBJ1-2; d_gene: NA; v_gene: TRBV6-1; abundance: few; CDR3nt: TGTGCCAGCAGTCGGGACGGACACTCCGAGTATGGCTACACCTTC; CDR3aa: CASSRDGHSEYGYTF
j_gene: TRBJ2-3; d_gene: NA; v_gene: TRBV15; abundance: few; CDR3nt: TGTGCCACCAGCAGAGAGGGCAGGGATGGAACAGATACGCAGTATTTT; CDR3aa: CATSREGRDGTDTQYF
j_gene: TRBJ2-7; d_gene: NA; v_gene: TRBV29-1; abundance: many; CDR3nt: TGCAGCGTTGAAGGTAATGGGGACGAGCAGTACTTC; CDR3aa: CSVEGNGDEQYF
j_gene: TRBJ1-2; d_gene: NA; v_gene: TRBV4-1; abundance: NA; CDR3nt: TGCGCCAGCAGCCATGCGGGCGGCTACACCTTC; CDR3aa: CASSHAGGYTF
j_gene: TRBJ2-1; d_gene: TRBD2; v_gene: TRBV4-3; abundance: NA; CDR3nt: TGCGCCAGCAGCCAAGAGGGGACTAGCGTTTACAATGAGCAGTTCTTC; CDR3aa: CASSQEGTSVYNEQFF
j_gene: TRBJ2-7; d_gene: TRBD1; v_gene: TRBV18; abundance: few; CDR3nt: TGTGCCAGCTCACCGGGACAGTACCCCTACGAGCAGTACTTC; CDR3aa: CASSPGQYPYEQYF
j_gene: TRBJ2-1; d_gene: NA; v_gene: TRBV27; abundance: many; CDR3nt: TGTGCCAGCAGTTTATTGGAGCGTTTAAATGAGCAGTTCTTC; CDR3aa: CASSLLERLNEQFF
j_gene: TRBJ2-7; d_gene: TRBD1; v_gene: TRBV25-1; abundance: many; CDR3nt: TGTGCCAGCAGTACAAACAGGGGTCTCCTCTCCAAGCAGTACTTC; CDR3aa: CASSTNRGLLSKQYF
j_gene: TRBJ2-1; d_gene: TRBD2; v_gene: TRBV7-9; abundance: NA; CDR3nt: TGTGCCAGCAGCTTCTTGGCGGGAGGGGGTCTCGACAATGAGCAGTTCTTC; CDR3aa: CASSFLAGGGLDNEQFF
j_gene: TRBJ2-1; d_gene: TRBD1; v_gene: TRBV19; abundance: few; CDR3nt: TGTGCCAGTAGAAGGGGGCGGACAGGCTCCTACAATGAGCAGTTCTTC; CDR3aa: CASRRGRTGSYNEQFF
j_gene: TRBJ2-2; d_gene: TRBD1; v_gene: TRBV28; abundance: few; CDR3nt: TGTGCCAGCATCTGGGACAGGGATACCGGGGAGCTGTTTTTT; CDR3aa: CASIWDRDTGELFF
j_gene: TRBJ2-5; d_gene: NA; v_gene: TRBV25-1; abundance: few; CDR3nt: TGTGCCAGCAGTGAATGGGCAGGGCGGCTCCAAGAGACCCAGTACTTC; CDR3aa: CASSEWAGRLQETQYF
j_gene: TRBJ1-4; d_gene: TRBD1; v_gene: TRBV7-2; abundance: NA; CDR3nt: TGTGCCAGCAGCTTAGGGGGACAGGGAGCTAATGAAAAACTGTTTTTT; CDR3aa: CASSLGGQGANEKLFF
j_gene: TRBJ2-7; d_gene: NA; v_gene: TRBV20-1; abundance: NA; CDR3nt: TGCAGTGCTAGTGTGGCAGGGCGGGACTACGAGCAGTACTTC; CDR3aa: CSASVAGRDYEQYF
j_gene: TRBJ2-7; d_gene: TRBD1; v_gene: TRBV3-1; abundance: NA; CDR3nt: TGTGCCAGCAGCCGGGACAGGGCAACCTACGAGCAGTACTTC; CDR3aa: CASSRDRATYEQYF
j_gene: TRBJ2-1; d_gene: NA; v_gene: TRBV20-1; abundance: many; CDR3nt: TGCAGTGCAGATGGGGGGTACAATGAGCAGTTCTTC; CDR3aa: CSADGGYNEQFF
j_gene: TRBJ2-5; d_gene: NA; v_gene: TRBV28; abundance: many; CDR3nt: TGTGCCAGCAGTCCAATCAAGGGTGGGACCCAGTACTTC; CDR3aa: CASSPIKGGTQYF
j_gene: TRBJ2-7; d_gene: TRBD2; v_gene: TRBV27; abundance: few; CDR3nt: TGTGCCAGCAGCACGAACTCAGCCCTAGCGGGAGGGCCGCGCGAGCAGTACTTC; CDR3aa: CASSTNSALAGGPREQYF
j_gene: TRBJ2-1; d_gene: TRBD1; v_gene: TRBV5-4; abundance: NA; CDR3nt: TGTGCCAGCAGCGCCACCGGGACAGGGGGGAACAATGAGCAGTTCTTC; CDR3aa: CASSATGTGGNNEQFF
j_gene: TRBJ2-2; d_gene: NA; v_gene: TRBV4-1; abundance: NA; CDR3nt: TGCGCCAGCAGCCAACAGGGTTTCGGGGAGCTGTTTTTT; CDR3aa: CASSQQGFGELFF
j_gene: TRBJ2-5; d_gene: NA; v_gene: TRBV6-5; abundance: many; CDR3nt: TGTGCCAGCAGTTACCCCCCTTGGAGGGCTCAAGAGACCCAGTACTTC; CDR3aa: CASSYPPWRAQETQYF
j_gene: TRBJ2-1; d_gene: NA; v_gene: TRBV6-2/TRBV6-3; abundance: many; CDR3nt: TGTGCCAGCAGCCCACTAGCTCGGAATGAGCAGTTCTTC; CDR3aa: CASSPLARNEQFF
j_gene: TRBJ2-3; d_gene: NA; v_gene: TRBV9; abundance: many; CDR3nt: TGTGCCAGCAGCGACGGGAGAAGGGGCACAGATACGCAGTATTTT; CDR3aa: CASSDGRRGTDTQYF
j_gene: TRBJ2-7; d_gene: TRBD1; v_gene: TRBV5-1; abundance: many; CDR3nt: TGCGCCAGCAGCTTGGCCGGGACAGGGGACACCTACGAGCAGTACTTC; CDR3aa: CASSLAGTGDTYEQYF
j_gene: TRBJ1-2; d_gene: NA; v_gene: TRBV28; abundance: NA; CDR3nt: TGTGCCAGCAGTTTCGGGGTGGGCTATGGCTACACCTTC; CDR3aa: CASSFGVGYGYTF
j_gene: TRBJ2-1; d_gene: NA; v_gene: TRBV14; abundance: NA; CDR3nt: TGTGCCAGCAGCCAGATATTAGGGCACGAGCAGTTCTTC; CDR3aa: CASSQILGHEQFF
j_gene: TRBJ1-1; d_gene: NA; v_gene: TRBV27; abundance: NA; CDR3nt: TGTGCCAGCAGTCTGATCCAGACGAGTGAAGCTTTCTTT; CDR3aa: CASSLIQTSEAFF
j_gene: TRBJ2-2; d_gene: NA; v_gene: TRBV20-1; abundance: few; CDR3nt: TGCAGTGCTAGAGTAATAGCTCCGAACACCGGGGAGCTGTTTTTT; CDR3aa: CSARVIAPNTGELFF
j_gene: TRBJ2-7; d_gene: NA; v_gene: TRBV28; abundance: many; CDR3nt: TGTGCCAGCAGTTCCCGAATAAAGGGTGGCAACTACGAGCAGTACTTC; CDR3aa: CASSSRIKGGNYEQYF
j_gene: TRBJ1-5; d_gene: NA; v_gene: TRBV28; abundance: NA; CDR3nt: TGTGCCAGCAGTTTATCACCCCGGGATCCCAATAGCAATCAGCCCCAGCATTTT; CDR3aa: CASSLSPRDPNSNQPQHF
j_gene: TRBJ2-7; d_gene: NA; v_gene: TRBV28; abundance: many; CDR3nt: TGTGCCAGCAGATACTTCCAGGGGAGCTCCTACGAGCAGTACTTC; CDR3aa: CASRYFQGSSYEQYF
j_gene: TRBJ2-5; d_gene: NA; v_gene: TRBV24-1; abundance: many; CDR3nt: TGTGCCACCAGTGATCTAGGGGAGACCCAGTACTTC; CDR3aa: CATSDLGETQYF
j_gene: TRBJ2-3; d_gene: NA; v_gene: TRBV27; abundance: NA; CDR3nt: TGTGCCAGCAGCCCCGACCGTATTACTACGCAGTATTTT; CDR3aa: CASSPDRITTQYF
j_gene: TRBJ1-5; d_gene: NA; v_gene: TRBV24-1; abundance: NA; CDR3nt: TGTGCCACCAGTAAGGACGGTTCCAATCAGCCCCAGCATTTT; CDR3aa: CATSKDGSNQPQHF
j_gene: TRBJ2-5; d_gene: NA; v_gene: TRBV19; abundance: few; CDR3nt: TGTGCCAGTAGTATACGGCAGAACCAAGAGACCCAGTACTTC; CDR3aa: CASSIRQNQETQYF